A single sample is the source of the 20 T cell receptor beta chains below, sequenced in a study of blood T cell repertoires in COVID-19. Generated by immunoSEQ multiplex PCR, the TCRdb table keeps only in-frame clones and is missing some. Of 150,000 to 200,000 clones in the sample, around 82% were seen once. Sequences were obtained from peripheral blood. These TCRs come from a man aged 60-69 years with active or convalescent COVID-19.

The chain employs TRBV29-1 and TRBJ1-2, with D uncertain. With 6 bases removed from V and 2 bases from J, the gap between germline ends came to 10 bases. The V gene's germline CDR1 is SQVTM and CDR2 ANQGSEA. The CDR3 is 12 amino acids. CDR3 coding DNA: TGCAGCGTCCGGACGGGGAACTATGGCTACACCTTC. It is translated as CSVRTGNYGYTF.

The chain links TRBV11-2 to TRBJ2-5; 14 nucleotides match TRBD2. With V trimmed by 3 bases and J by 5 bases, 8 bases remained unmatched. The length of the CDR3 is 17 residues. Germline V gene sequence: CDR1 SGHAT, CDR2 FQNNGV. CDR3 loop: CASSFRLAGGVEETQYF. CDR3 bases: TGTGCCAGCAGCTTTCGACTAGCGGGAGGGGTGGAGGAGACCCAGTACTTC.

The table lists this clone with a few counts. The chain is built from TRBV6-5 and TRBJ1-4; tentative D call: TRBD1 (5 bases). Trimming took 4 bases from V and 0 from J, leaving 9 bases between them. The CDR3 totals 15 residues. From germline, CDR1 is MNHEY and CDR2 SVGAGI. This CDR3 reads CASSLRGATNEKLFF. The DNA for the CDR3 is TGTGCCAGCAGTTTACGGGGGGCAACTAATGAAAAACTGTTTTTT.

V and J are TRBV3-1 (or the pseudogene TRBV3-2) and TRBJ2-1; D is unresolved. V was pared by 3 bases and J by 1 base, with 13 bases between. The CDR3 contains 16 residues. Germline CDR1 LGHDT, CDR2 YNNKEL (reference sequence). The CDR3 coding sequence is TGTGCCAGCAGCCACCAGGCCCTTTTATCCTACAATGAGCAGTTCTTC. Translated, it gives CASSHQALLSYNEQFF.

The chain links TRBV9 to TRBJ1-4; D not resolved. CDR1 is SGDLS, CDR2 YYNGEE, per germline. This CDR3 spans 16 amino acids. V was trimmed by 0 bases and J by 0 bases, leaving 9 bases between them. CDR3 nucleotides: TGTGCCAGCAGCGTAGAAGCACTATCAACTAATGAAAAACTGTTTTTT. Translated: CASSVEALSTNEKLFF.

This clone has a handful of counts. V is TRBV28 and J is TRBJ1-2; the D is unclear. Deletions cut 4 bases from V and 6 bases from J, with 9 bases between. CDR1 is MDHEN and CDR2 is SYDVKM in the germline V gene. This CDR3 is built from 12 residues. The CDR3 loop reads CASSSRLDGYTF. CDR3 sequence (DNA): TGTGCCAGCAGTTCCAGGTTGGATGGCTACACCTTC.

The chain carries TRBV11-2 and TRBJ1-4; 8 bases are shared with TRBD1. This CDR3 has 15 amino acids. Trimming took 1 base from V and 5 from J; bases not matched to a gene: 3. CDR1 SGHAT and CDR2 FQNNGV come from the germline V gene. CDR3 sequence (DNA): TGTGCCAGCAGCTTAGCGACAGGGGAGAATGAAAAACTGTTTTTT. Its translation: CASSLATGENEKLFF. The full variable domain, with the rest looked up from reference TRBV11-2 and TRBJ1-4, is EAGVAQSPRYKIIEKRQSVAFWCNPISGHATLYWYQQILGQGPKLLIQFQNNGVVDDSQLPKDRFSAERLKGVDSTLKIQPAKLEDSAVYLCASSLATGENEKLFFGSGTQLSVL.

The gene calls are TRBV2 and TRBJ1-2; possibly TRBD1 for D (6 bases). Trimming left V 7 bases short and J 0 bases short, with 15 bases between. The CDR3 covers 15 residues. Germline CDR1 and CDR2: SNHLY and FYNNEI. The CDR3: CASMAQGGANYGYTF. For the CDR3, the DNA is TGTGCCAGCATGGCACAGGGTGGCGCTAACTATGGCTACACCTTC.

The chain employs TRBV12-3 or TRBV12-4 and TRBJ2-3; D uncertain. With 4 bases removed from V and 4 bases from J, the gap between germline ends came to 6 bases. The CDR3 is 12 amino acids. CDR3 amino acids: CASSSNPDTQYF. CDR3 DNA sequence: TGTGCCAGCAGTTCTAATCCAGATACGCAGTATTTT.

This clone showed up just a few times. V gene TRBV2 combines with J gene TRBJ2-7, with 10 bases matching TRBD1. With 0 bases clipped from V and 3 bases from J, the junction kept 8 bases outside the gene matches. This CDR3 has 17 residues. Germline V CDR1 and CDR2: SNHLY, FYNNEI. CDR3 in DNA: TGTGCCAGCAGTGAAGCTCCGGGGGGACAGGGGATCTACGAGCAGTACTTC. Its translation: CASSEAPGGQGIYEQYF.

The rearrangement links TRBV6-5 to TRBJ2-2, with a weak D call TRBD1 (6 bases). Trimming pared 8 bases from V and 2 bases from J, leaving 12 bases between. CDR3 length: 14 amino acids. Per the germline V gene, CDR1 is MNHEY and CDR2 is SVGAGI. The CDR3 region has the DNA TGTGCCAGCCTCCGGGACATTAACACCGGGGAGCTGTTTTTT. This sequence encodes CASLRDINTGELFF.

The rearrangement joins TRBV6-2 or TRBV6-3 to TRBJ1-2; 7 bases agree with TRBD1. Germline CDR1 reads MNHEY; CDR2 reads SVGEGT. There are 12 residues in the CDR3. V shed 5 bases and J 5 bases; nucleotides not matched to a gene: 2. The CDR3 region is CASSPGQYGYTF. The DNA for the CDR3 is TGTGCCAGCAGTCCGGGACAGTATGGCTACACCTTC.

This chain joins TRBV6-1 and TRBJ1-6, with 7 bases matching TRBD1. V trimming: 3 bases; J trimming: 9 bases; junction bases outside the gene matches: 8. CDR1 is MNHNS and CDR2 is SASEGT in the germline V gene. The CDR3 runs to 15 residues. CDR3 protein: CASSDLRQGFSPLHF. In DNA form, the CDR3 reads TGTGCCAGCAGTGATCTTAGACAGGGCTTTTCACCCCTCCACTTT.

The V and J genes are TRBV3-1 (or the pseudogene TRBV3-2) and TRBJ1-3; D gene uncertain. V lost 7 bases, J lost 8 bases, and 12 bases lay in between. From germline, CDR1 is LGHDT and CDR2 YNNKEL (reference sequence). The CDR3 spans 12 residues. CDR3 DNA: TGTGCCAGCACGGGTCCCGGGGACACCATATATTTT. This sequence encodes CASTGPGDTIYF.

The chain uses TRBV5-4 and TRBJ2-6; 8 positions match TRBD2. V dropped 4 bases and J dropped 3; count of bases not matched to a gene: 6. Germline CDR1 reads SGHNT; CDR2 reads YYREEE (reference sequence). This CDR3 spans 16 amino acids. Written as DNA, the CDR3 is TGTGCCAGCAGCACGGGACTAGTGAGTGGGGCCAACGTCCTGACTTTC. This codes for CASSTGLVSGANVLTF.

V usage is TRBV7-7 and J usage is TRBJ2-4; D might be TRBD1 (6 bases). CDR1 is SSHAT and CDR2 is FNYEAQ in the germline V gene (reference sequence). This CDR3 region has 14 residues. CDR3 sequence reads: CARQAPIAKNIQYF. The CDR3 nucleotides read TGTGCTAGACAGGCCCCCATAGCCAAAAACATTCAGTACTTC.

This chain joins TRBV27 and TRBJ2-1, with TRBD2 matching over 9 bases. Germline V lookup: CDR1 MNHEY, CDR2 SMNVEV (reference sequence). The CDR3 has 14 amino acids. Trimming cost V 8 bases and J 1 base; bases outside gene matches: 3. CDR3 sequence: CASWRGGSYNEQFF. CDR3 sequence (DNA): TGTGCCAGCTGGCGGGGGGGATCCTACAATGAGCAGTTCTTC.

The chain combines TRBV19 with TRBJ2-7; TRBD1 aligns across 9 bases. CDR3 length: 14 residues. Germline CDR1 and CDR2: LNHDA and SQIVND (reference sequence). V dropped 2 bases and J dropped 5; count of bases not matched to a gene: 4. The CDR3 reads CASSILDRGHEQYF. CDR3 in DNA: TGTGCCAGTAGTATATTGGACAGGGGCCACGAGCAGTACTTC.

V usage is TRBV2 and J usage is TRBJ1-4, with 10 positions matching TRBD1. This CDR3 region has 14 residues. Losses at the gene ends were 8 bases for V and 4 bases for J; bases not matched to a gene: 4. Germline V gene data show CDR1 as SNHLY and CDR2 as FYNNEI. The CDR3 bases are TGTGCCAGCGGAGGACAGGGGGGTAATGAAAAACTGTTTTTT. Translating it yields CASGGQGGNEKLFF.

This clone was observed a few times. The V call is TRBV28, the J call TRBJ1-4, with TRBD1 identical over 10 bases. J lost 7 bases, V lost 8 bases, and 4 bases had no gene match. This CDR3 region has 13 residues. Germline CDR1 MDHEN, CDR2 SYDVKM. Here the CDR3 DNA reads TGTGCCAGCGGGGGACAGGGGCCTGAAAAACTGTTTTTT. This codes for CASGGQGPEKLFF. Filled out from reference TRBV28 and TRBJ1-4, the complete variable domain reads DVKVTQSSRYLVKRTGEKVFLECVQDMDHENMFWYRQDPGLGLRLIYFSYDVKMKEKGDIPEGYSVSREKKERFSLILESASTNQTSMYLCASGGQGPEKLFFGSGTQLSVL.